This TCR beta chain was sequenced for a study of T cell responses to AZD1222 COVID-19 vaccine. Study-wide points: The repertoires were collected only after the peak T cell response. The study found Spike-specific TCR breadth and depth rose after two AZD1222 doses. Along spike, vaccine-associated CD4 TCRs were found throughout, with dominance at 160-218 and 743-854. Mostly white British, mostly female donors; authors suggested clonal diversity may be underestimated.

Remarks on this clone: Its target is not known.

The method was immunoSEQ multiplex PCR; TCRdb's version includes in-frame clones alone and lacks a portion of them. Of some 130,000 clones listed, approximately 90% are singletons. Germline V gives CDR1 MDHEN, CDR2 SYDVKM. The CDR3 runs to 12 residues. The V end was cut by 6 bases, the J end by 2 bases, with 8 bases between. The TCR was taken from an adult in good health. The chain couples TRBV28 to TRBJ2-7, with a possible D match to TRBD2 (5 bases). The sequenced sample was peripheral blood, obtained on day 0 of AZD1222 vaccination. Written as DNA, the CDR3 is TGTGCCAGCAGGGGGAGTACCTACGAGCAGTACTTC. As protein: CASRGSTYEQYF.